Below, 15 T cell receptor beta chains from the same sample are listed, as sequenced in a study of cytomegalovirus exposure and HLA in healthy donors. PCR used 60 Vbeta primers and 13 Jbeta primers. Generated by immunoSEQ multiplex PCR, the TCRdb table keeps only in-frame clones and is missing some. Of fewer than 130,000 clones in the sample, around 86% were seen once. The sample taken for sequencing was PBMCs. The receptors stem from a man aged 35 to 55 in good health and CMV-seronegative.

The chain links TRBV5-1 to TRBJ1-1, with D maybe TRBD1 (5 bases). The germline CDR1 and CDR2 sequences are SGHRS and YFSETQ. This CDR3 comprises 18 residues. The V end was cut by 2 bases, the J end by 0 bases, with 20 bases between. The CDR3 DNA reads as TGCGCCAGCAGCTTAAAGTCACGACAGCTCCAGATGAACACTGAAGCTTTCTTT. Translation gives CASSLKSRQLQMNTEAFF.

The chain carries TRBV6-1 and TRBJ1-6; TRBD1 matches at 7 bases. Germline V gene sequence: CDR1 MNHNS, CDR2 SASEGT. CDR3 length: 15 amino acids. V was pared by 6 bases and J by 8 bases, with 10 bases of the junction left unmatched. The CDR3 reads CASSLTGTGDSPLHF. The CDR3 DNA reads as TGTGCCAGCAGCCTGACAGGGACCGGCGATTCACCCCTCCACTTT.

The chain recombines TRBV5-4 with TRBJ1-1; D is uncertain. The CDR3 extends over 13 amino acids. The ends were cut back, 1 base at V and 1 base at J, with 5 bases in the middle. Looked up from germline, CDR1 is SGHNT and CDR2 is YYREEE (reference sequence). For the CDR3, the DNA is TGTGCCAGCAGCTTGATCGGGAACACTGAAGCTTTCTTT. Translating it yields CASSLIGNTEAFF.

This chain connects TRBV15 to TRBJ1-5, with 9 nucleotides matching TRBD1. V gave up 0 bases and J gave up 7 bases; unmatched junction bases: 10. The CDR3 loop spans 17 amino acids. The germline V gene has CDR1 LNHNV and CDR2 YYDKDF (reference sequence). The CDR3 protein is CATSRDWAGQGSQPQHF. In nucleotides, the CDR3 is TGTGCCACCAGCAGAGATTGGGCGGGACAGGGATCCCAGCCCCAGCATTTT.

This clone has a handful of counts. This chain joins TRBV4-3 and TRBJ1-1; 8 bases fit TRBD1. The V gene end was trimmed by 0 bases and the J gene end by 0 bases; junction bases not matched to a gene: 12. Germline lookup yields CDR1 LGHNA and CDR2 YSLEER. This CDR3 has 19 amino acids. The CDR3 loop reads CASSQDPAGGPLMNTEAFF. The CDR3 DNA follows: TGCGCCAGCAGCCAAGATCCGGCAGGGGGCCCTCTAATGAACACTGAAGCTTTCTTT.

CDR3 in amino acids: CASSRDVPGTGLFRAFF. The CDR3, as DNA: TGTGCCAGCAGCCGTGATGTACCCGGGACAGGGCTATTCAGAGCTTTCTTT. This chain uses TRBV14 with TRBJ1-1; 9 nucleotides align to TRBD1. V lost 4 bases and J lost 10; bases outside the gene matches: 19. This CDR3 comprises 17 residues. Germline values: CDR1 SGHDN, CDR2 FVKESK.

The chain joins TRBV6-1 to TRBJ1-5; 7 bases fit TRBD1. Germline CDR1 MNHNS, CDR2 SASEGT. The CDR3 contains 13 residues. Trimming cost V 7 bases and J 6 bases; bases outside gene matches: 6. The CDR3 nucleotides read TGTGCCAGCAAGGGACAGATAGTTCAGCCCCAGCATTTT. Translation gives CASKGQIVQPQHF.

The CDR3 loop reads CASIDGVTQYF. Written as DNA, the CDR3 is TGTGCCAGCATCGACGGGGTTACGCAGTATTTT. The rearrangement uses TRBV28 and TRBJ2-3; TRBD2 is a possible D gene (5 bases). Germline V gene sequence: CDR1 MDHEN, CDR2 SYDVKM. CDR3 length: 11 amino acids. V lost 7 bases and J 8 bases, leaving 10 bases between the germline ends.

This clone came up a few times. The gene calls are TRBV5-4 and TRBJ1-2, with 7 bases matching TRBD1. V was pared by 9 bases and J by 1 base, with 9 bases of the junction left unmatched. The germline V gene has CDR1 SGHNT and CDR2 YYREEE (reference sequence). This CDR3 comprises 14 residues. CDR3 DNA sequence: TGTGCCACCCGTCGAGGGGGCATTAACTATGGCTACACCTTC. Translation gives CATRRGGINYGYTF.

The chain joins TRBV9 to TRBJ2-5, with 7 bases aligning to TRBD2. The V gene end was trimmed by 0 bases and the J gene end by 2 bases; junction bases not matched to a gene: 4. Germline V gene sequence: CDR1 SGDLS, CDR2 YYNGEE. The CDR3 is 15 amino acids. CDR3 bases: TGTGCCAGCAGCGTAGGGCCAGCGGGGCAAGAGACCCAGTACTTC. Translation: CASSVGPAGQETQYF.

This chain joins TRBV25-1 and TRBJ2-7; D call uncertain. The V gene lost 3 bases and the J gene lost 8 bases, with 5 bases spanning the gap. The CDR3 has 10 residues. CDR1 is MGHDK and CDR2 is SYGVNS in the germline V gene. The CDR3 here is CASSERKQYF. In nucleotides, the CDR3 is TGTGCCAGCAGTGAGCGCAAGCAGTACTTC.

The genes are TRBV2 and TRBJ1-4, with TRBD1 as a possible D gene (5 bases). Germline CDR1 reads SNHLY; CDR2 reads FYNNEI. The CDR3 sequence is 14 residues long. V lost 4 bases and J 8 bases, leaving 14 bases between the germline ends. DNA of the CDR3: TGTGCCAGCAGTGTGGGCCAGGGTAGGGAAAAACTGTTTTTT. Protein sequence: CASSVGQGREKLFF.

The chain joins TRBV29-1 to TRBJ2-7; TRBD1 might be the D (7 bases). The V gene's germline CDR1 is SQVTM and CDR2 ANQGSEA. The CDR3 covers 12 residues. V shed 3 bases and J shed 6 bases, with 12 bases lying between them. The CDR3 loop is CSVEEGASEQYF. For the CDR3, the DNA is TGCAGCGTTGAGGAGGGGGCTAGCGAGCAGTACTTC.

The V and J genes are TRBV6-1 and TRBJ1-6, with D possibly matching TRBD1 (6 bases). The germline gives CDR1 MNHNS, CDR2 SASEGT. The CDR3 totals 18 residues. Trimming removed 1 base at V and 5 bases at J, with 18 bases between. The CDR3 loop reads CASSEGAGGGWDNSPLHF. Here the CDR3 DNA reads TGTGCCAGCAGTGAAGGGGCTGGGGGCGGGTGGGATAATTCACCCCTCCACTTT.

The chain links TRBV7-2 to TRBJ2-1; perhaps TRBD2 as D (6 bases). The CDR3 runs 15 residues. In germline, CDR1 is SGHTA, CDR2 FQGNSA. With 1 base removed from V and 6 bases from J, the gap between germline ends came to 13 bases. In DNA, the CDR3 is TGTGCCAGCAGCTTAGGACTAGGCGCGGCCAATGAGCAGTTCTTC. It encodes CASSLGLGAANEQFF.